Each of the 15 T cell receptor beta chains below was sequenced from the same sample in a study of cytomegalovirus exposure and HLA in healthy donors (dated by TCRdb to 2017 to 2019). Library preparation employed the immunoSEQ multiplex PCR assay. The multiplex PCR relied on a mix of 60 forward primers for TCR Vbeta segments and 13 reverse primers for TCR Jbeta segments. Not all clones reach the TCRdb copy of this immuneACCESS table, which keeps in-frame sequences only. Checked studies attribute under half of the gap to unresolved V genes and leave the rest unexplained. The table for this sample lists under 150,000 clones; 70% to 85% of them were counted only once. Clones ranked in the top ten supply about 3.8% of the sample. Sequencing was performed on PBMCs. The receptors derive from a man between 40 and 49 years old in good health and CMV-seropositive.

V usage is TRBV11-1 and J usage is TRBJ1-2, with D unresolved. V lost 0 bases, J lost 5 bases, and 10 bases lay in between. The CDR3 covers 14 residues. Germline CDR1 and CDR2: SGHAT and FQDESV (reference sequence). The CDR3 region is CASSLASTGYGYTF. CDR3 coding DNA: TGTGCCAGCAGCTTAGCGAGCACGGGGTATGGCTACACCTTC.

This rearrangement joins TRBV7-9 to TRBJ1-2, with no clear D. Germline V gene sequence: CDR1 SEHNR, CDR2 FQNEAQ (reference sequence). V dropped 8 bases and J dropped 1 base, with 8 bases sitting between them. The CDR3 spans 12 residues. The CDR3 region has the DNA TGTGCCAGCCAGAGGATTAACTATGGCTACACCTTC. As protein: CASQRINYGYTF.

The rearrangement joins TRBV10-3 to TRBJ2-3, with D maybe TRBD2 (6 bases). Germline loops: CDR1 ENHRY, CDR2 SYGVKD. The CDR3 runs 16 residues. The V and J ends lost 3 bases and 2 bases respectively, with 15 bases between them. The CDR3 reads CAISDPGTELTDTQYF. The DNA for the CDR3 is TGTGCCATCAGTGACCCCGGGACTGAACTCACAGATACGCAGTATTTT.

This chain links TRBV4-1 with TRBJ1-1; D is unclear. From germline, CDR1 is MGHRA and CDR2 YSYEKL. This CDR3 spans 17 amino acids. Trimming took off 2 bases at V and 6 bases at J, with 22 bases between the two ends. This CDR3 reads CASSQSTSRMRYAEAFF. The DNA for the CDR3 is TGCGCCAGCAGCCAATCGACTTCTCGTATGCGGTACGCTGAAGCTTTCTTT.

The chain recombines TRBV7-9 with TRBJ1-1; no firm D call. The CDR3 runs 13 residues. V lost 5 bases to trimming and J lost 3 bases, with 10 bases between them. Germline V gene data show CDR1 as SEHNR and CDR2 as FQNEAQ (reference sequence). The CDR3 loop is CASSLNPDTEAFF. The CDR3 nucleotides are TGTGCCAGCAGCCTCAATCCGGACACTGAAGCTTTCTTT.

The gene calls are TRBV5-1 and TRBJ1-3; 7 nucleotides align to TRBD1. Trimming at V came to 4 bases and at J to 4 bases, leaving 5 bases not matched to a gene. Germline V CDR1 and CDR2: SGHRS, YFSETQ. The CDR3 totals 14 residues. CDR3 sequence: CASSPGGSGNTIYF. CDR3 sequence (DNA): TGCGCCAGCAGCCCAGGGGGGTCGGGAAACACCATATATTTT.

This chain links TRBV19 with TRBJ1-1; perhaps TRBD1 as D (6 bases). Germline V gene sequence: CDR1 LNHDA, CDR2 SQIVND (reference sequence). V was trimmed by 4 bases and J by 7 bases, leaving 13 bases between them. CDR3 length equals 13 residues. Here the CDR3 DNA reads TGTGCCAGTAGTACCACAGGGACCATTGAAGCTTTCTTT. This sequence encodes CASSTTGTIEAFF.

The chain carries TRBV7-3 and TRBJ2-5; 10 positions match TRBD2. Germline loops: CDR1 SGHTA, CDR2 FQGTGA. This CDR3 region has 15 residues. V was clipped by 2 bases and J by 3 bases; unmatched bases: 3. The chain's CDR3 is CASSLYSGGKETQYF. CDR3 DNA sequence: TGTGCCAGCAGCTTATATAGCGGGGGGAAAGAGACCCAGTACTTC.

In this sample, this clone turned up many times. CDR3 sequence reads: CASSDGSGGSYNEQFF. In DNA form, the CDR3 reads TGTGCCAGCAGTGATGGTAGCGGGGGGTCCTACAATGAGCAGTTCTTC. The chain uses TRBV25-1 and TRBJ2-1; 10 nucleotides line up with TRBD2. The CDR3 spans 16 residues. V dropped 3 bases and J dropped 1; count of bases not matched to a gene: 3. Germline assignment: CDR1 MGHDK and CDR2 SYGVNS.

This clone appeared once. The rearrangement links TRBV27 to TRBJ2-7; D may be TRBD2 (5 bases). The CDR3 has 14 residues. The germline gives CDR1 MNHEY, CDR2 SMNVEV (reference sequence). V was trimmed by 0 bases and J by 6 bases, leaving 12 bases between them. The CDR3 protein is CASSLSGRRGEQYF. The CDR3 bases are TGTGCCAGCAGTTTATCGGGCAGACGGGGCGAGCAGTACTTC.

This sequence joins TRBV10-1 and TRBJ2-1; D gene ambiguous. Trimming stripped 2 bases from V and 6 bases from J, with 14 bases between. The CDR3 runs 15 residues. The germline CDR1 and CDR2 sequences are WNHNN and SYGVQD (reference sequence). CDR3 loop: CASSEQSVGSNEQFF. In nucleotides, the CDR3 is TGCGCCAGCAGTGAGCAGAGCGTGGGTTCCAATGAGCAGTTCTTC.

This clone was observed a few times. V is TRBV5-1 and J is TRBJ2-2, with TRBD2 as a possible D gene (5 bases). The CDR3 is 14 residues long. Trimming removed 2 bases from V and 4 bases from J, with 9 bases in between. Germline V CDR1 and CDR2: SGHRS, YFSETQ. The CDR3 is CASSLDYPTGELFF. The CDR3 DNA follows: TGCGCCAGCAGCTTAGACTACCCCACCGGGGAGCTGTTTTTT.

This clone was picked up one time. CDR3 in DNA: TGCGCCAGCAGCTTGACTAGCGGGAGTCGGGAGCAGTACTTC. This encodes CASSLTSGSREQYF. The chain is built from TRBV5-1 and TRBJ2-7; 11 bases fit TRBD2. The CDR3 consists of 14 residues. The J segment lost 7 bases and the V segment lost 1 base, leaving 4 bases of the junction unmatched. The germline CDR1 and CDR2 sequences are SGHRS and YFSETQ.

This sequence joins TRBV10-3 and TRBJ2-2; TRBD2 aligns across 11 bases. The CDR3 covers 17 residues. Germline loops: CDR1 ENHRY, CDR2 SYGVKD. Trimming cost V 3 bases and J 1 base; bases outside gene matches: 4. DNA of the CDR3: TGTGCCATCAGTGACCCTACTAGCGGGGGGAACACCGGGGAGCTGTTTTTT. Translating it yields CAISDPTSGGNTGELFF.

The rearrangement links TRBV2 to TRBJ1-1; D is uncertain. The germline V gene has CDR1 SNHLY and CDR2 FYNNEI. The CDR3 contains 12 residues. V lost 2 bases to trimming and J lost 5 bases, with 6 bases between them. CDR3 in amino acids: CASSESATEAFF. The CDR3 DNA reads TGTGCCAGCAGTGAATCTGCGACTGAAGCTTTCTTT.